The rows below give T cell receptor beta chains drawn from one sample of a study of naive and memory T cell subsets. TCRdb re-derived calls from the UMI-ligation and nested PCR reads in MiXCR, one entry per CDR3 protein. Of about 150,000 distinct CDR3 sequences in the sample, under 25% are singletons; the top ten hold approximately 0.1%. The sequenced sample consisted of naive CD4+ T cells from blood. The receptors shown here come from a human donor in good health. The CDR3 runs from the conserved cysteine through the conserved F or W. D genes are given only for firm matches. Clone size appears in some rows only: once, few, many, or a class for an expanded clone.

j_call,v_call,clone_size,d_call,cdr3_aa,cdr3_nt
TRBJ2-3,TRBV9,once,.,CASSLGLLRKADKQYF,TGTGCCAGCAGCCTTGGACTACTCAGAAAAGCAGATAAGCAGTATTTT
TRBJ2-7,TRBV29-1,few,.,CSARGSTGGYEQYF,TGCAGCGCCCGGGGGAGTACCGGGGGATACGAGCAGTACTTC
TRBJ2-7,TRBV2,.,.,CASSEEVGRGYEQYF,TGTGCCAGCAGTGAAGAGGTCGGCAGGGGATACGAGCAGTACTTC
TRBJ2-4,TRBV25-1,few,TRBD2,CASSVTSGRPLAKNIQYF,TGTGCCAGCAGTGTAACTAGCGGGAGGCCTCTAGCCAAAAACATTCAGTACTTC
TRBJ2-3,TRBV5-1,few,.,CASSLPRVIGTDTQYF,TGCGCCAGCAGCCTGCCCAGGGTCATCGGCACAGATACGCAGTATTTT
TRBJ2-2,TRBV27,few,TRBD1,CASSLLPPTPGGNTGELFF,TGTGCCAGCAGTTTATTGCCACCCACCCCAGGGGGAAACACCGGGGAGCTGTTTTTT
TRBJ2-1,TRBV20-1,few,.,CSAYHWSNEQFF,TGCAGTGCTTACCATTGGTCCAATGAGCAGTTCTTC
TRBJ2-1,TRBV7-9,.,TRBD1,CASRRGQGNYNEQFF,TGTGCCAGCAGACGGGGACAGGGGAACTACAATGAGCAGTTCTTC
TRBJ1-1,TRBV20-1,.,.,CSARDGTTGAFF,TGCAGTGCTAGAGATGGGACGACTGGGGCTTTCTTT
TRBJ2-1,TRBV20-1,.,TRBD2,CSARGSGASGRLSYNEQFF,TGCAGTGCTAGAGGATCCGGAGCTAGCGGGAGGCTCTCCTACAATGAGCAGTTCTTC
TRBJ2-1,TRBV5-1,.,TRBD2,CASSPSLASGSTDEQFF,TGCGCCAGCAGCCCCTCCCTTGCTAGCGGGAGTACGGATGAGCAGTTCTTC
TRBJ2-7,TRBV20-1,.,TRBD2,CSAKAGPEQYF,TGCAGTGCTAAAGCGGGGCCCGAGCAGTACTTC
TRBJ2-1,TRBV7-2,few,.,CASSPGNYNEQFF,TGTGCCAGCAGTCCCGGGAACTACAATGAGCAGTTCTTC
TRBJ2-7,TRBV10-3,.,TRBD2,CAISASGRVHEQYF,TGTGCCATCAGTGCTAGCGGGAGGGTACACGAGCAGTACTTC
TRBJ1-2,TRBV16,.,.,CASSQSRSYGYTF,TGTGCCAGCAGCCAATCTAGGAGTTATGGCTACACCTTC
TRBJ2-2,TRBV3-1,few,.,CASSQVGNGELFF,TGTGCCAGCAGCCAGGTCGGGAACGGGGAGCTGTTTTTT
TRBJ2-1,TRBV20-1,few,.,CSARQQVSSYNEQFF,TGCAGTGCTAGACAACAGGTTAGCTCCTACAATGAGCAGTTCTTC
TRBJ2-3,TRBV3-1,many,TRBD2,CASSQDSGRRNTQYF,TGTGCCAGCAGCCAAGATAGCGGGAGAAGAAATACGCAGTATTTT
TRBJ2-3,TRBV24-1,.,TRBD1,CATSGGQGHTDTQYF,TGTGCCACCAGTGGGGGACAGGGGCACACAGATACGCAGTATTTT
TRBJ2-5,TRBV29-1,few,TRBD2,CSVASGRMETQYF,TGCAGCGTCGCCAGCGGGAGAATGGAGACCCAGTACTTC
TRBJ2-7,TRBV6-6,.,TRBD1,CASSYPRGTGTEQYF,TGTGCCAGCAGTTACCCCCGCGGGACAGGGACCGAGCAGTACTTC
TRBJ2-7,TRBV25-1,.,.,CASIVGASGVYEQYF,TGTGCCAGCATTGTAGGGGCGTCAGGGGTCTACGAGCAGTACTTC
TRBJ2-5,TRBV7-9,few,TRBD1,CASSLTGGAETQYF,TGTGCCAGCAGCTTAACAGGGGGCGCAGAGACCCAGTACTTC
TRBJ2-1,TRBV29-1,few,.,CSVPNRGALPWAEQFF,TGCAGCGTCCCGAACCGGGGGGCGCTCCCCTGGGCTGAGCAGTTCTTC
TRBJ1-5,TRBV27,.,.,CASSSGKGNNQPQHF,TGTGCCAGCAGTTCGGGGAAAGGGAATAATCAGCCCCAGCATTTT
TRBJ2-3,TRBV18,few,TRBD1,CASSPNGQGAGDTQYF,TGTGCCAGCTCACCCAACGGACAGGGGGCTGGAGATACGCAGTATTTT